The sample holds many counts of the clone carrying this TCR beta chain. The data are from a study of breast tumors, draining lymph nodes, adjacent tissues. The lymph nodes were axillary draining lymph nodes from breast cancer patients. From the multiplex PCR reads, TCRdb called clonotypes with MiXCR, one entry per CDR3 protein. The sample comprises about 89,000 distinct CDR3 sequences, roughly 29% of which are singletons, and 7.5% to 10% rests with the top ten. The trim removed 8 bases at V and 2 bases at J, leaving 6 bases unmatched. CDR3 length: 15 amino acids. Germline V gene lookup returns CDR1 MDHEN and CDR2 SYDVKM.

This TCR was recovered from a female donor with breast cancer. Some clones in this sample may be carry-over from other donors' samples. The V gene is TRBV28, the J gene TRBJ2-6; 7 bases align to TRBD1. The sample taken for sequencing was axillary lymph node tissue. CDR3 region: CASLGGGPGANVLTF. As DNA, the CDR3 is TGTGCCAGCCTAGGGGGCGGACCTGGGGCCAACGTCCTGACTTTC.